This TCR beta chain comes out of a study of T cells after yellow fever vaccination. Study details: Researchers used SMART-Seq v4 Ultra Low Input to prepare fractions that had low cell numbers.

MiXCR was run by TCRdb on the 5' RACE reads, yielding one entry per CDR3 protein. The sample has hundreds of thousands of distinct CDR3 sequences, approximately 13% seen once. V lost 4 bases and J lost 4; bases outside the gene matches: 14. The CDR3 length is 16 residues. Germline V gene lookup returns CDR1 SQVTM and CDR2 ANQGSEA. The chain couples TRBV29-1 to TRBJ2-3; TRBD1 agrees at 7 bases. The sequence came from a man aged 25 to 45 who received the YFV17D yellow fever vaccine. The sequenced sample was PBMCs, obtained on the day of the yellow fever booster vaccination. CDR3 DNA sequence: TGCAGCGTTGGGGGAACCCGGGACAGAAAGGCAGATACGCAGTATTTT. Translation: CSVGGTRDRKADTQYF.